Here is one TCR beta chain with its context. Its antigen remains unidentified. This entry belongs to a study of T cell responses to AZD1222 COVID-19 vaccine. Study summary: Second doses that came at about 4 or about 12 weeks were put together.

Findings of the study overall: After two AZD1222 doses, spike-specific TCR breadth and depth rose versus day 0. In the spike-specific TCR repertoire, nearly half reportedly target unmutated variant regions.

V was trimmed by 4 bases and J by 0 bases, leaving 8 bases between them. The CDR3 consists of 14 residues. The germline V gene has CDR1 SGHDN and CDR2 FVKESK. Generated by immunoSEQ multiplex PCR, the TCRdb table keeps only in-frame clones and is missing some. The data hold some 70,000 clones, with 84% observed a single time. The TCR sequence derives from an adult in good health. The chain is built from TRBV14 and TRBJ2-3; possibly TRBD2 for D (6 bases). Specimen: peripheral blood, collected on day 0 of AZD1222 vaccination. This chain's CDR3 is CASSPAGSTDTQYF. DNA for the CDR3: TGTGCCAGCAGCCCCGCGGGAAGCACAGATACGCAGTATTTT.